This T cell receptor (beta chain) is from a study of control samples from healthy donors and cancer patients. Germline V lookup: CDR1 SGHDT, CDR2 YYEEEE. V was shortened by 4 bases and J by 1 base, with 15 bases between the two germline ends. CDR3 length: 15 residues. The data were produced by immunoSEQ multiplex PCR, yet TCRdb's version contains in-frame clones alone and is incomplete. Of 110,000 to 150,000 clones listed, about 95% are singletons. Sample: PBMCs. The chain is built from TRBV5-6 and TRBJ2-7; D is possibly TRBD1 (6 bases). The receptor was derived from a man aged 60 to 75 with colorectal cancer. CDR3 loop: CASSGGPGASYEQYF. The CDR3 DNA sequence: TGTGCCAGCAGCGGTGGACCAGGGGCGTCCTACGAGCAGTACTTC.